Detailed here is one T cell receptor (beta chain). Healthy people donating bone marrow made up the donors. This specimen belongs to a study of cytomegalovirus exposure and HLA in healthy donors. Amplification used 60 Vbeta primers and 13 Jbeta primers. The authors' processing: A follow-up analysis tallied tens of millions of unique TCR beta chains, some 9.9 million shared. The repertoire was sequenced with immunoSEQ multiplex PCR; TCRdb's copy has only in-frame clones and lacks some. For V, J and clone size, that table is used; D and trimming come from the DNA. The sample lists around 93,000 clones, approximately 68% occurring once. V lost 5 bases and J lost 1, with 17 bases in between. Germline-derived CDR1 and CDR2 are MNHNY and SVGAGI (reference sequence). This CDR3 has 16 residues.

The V call is TRBV6-6, the J call TRBJ1-2, with D perhaps TRBD1 (6 bases). The sequenced sample consisted of PBMCs. The TCR sequence derives from a boy aged 5-17 years in good health and CMV-seropositive. CDR3 sequence reads: CASSRQVPNLNYGYTF. In DNA form, the CDR3 reads TGTGCCAGCAGTAGACAGGTCCCCAATCTTAACTATGGCTACACCTTC.